This T cell receptor (beta chain) was recorded in a study of identical twins. Notes on the study in general: Those out-of-frame alpha sequences shared by twins showed an excess of low generation probability.

In the case of this clonotype: Antigen unknown.

TCRdb reprocessed the 5' RACE reads via MiXCR and lists one record per CDR3 protein. This table has 260,000 or so distinct CDR3 sequences, 7.5% appearing once. This CDR3 has 15 amino acids. The germline V gene has CDR1 SEHNR and CDR2 FQNEAQ (reference sequence). J gave up 1 base and V 1 base, and 2 bases lay outside the gene matches. The sample was also linked to a second study, of yellow fever vaccine responses in identical twins.

The chain couples TRBV7-9 to TRBJ1-1; 8 bases align to TRBD1. This clonotype originated in a woman aged 18-30 years in good health. Sequencing was done on a sample of CD8+ T cells sorted from blood. CDR3 sequence (DNA): TGTGCCAGCAGCTTAGGACAGGGGTCGAACACTGAAGCTTTCTTT. Its protein is CASSLGQGSNTEAFF.